This record covers a single T cell receptor (beta chain). The antigen remains undetermined. Primers included in the PCR were 60 Vbeta and 13 Jbeta primers. Original methodology: A later analysis counted approximately 88 million unique TCR beta chains, some 12 million shared. Profiled with immunoSEQ multiplex PCR; TCRdb holds only in-frame clones, not every one. V and J calls and clone size follow that table, whereas D and trimming were derived from the DNA. The repertoire consists of about 140,000 clones, with roughly 80% occurring once and the leading ten covering over 9%. V shed 4 bases and J 9 bases; nucleotides not matched to a gene: 21. CDR3 size: 18 residues. Per the germline V gene, CDR1 is LGHNA and CDR2 is YNFKEQ. This record belongs to a study of cytomegalovirus exposure and HLA in healthy donors. Study-wide results and caveats: Testing in vitro showed three CMV-associated chains specific for CMV antigens.

The V gene is TRBV4-2, the J gene TRBJ2-1; 7 nucleotides match TRBD2. Material for sequencing was PBMCs. The receptor was derived from a man aged 18 to 30 in good health and CMV-seropositive. The CDR3 DNA sequence: TGTGCCAGCAGCCCTTCGTTCCTGGAGGGCGGGAGTGGTGGTGAGCAGTTCTTC. Its translation: CASSPSFLEGGSGGEQFF.